Presented here are 26 T cell receptor beta chains from one specimen sequenced in a study of blood T cell repertoires in COVID-19. Profiling relied on immunoSEQ multiplex PCR, and the TCRdb table lists in-frame clones only, not all of them. The repertoire includes more than 250,000 clones, around 86% of them detected once, and 1% sits in the top ten. Input material: peripheral blood. The receptors shown here come from a man aged 50-59 years with active or convalescent COVID-19.

The chain couples TRBV28 to TRBJ2-7; 7 nucleotides align to TRBD2. CDR1 and CDR2 from the germline V gene are MDHEN and SYDVKM. This CDR3 is 14 amino acids long. Unmatched junction bases numbered 5, after V lost 6 bases and J lost 0 bases. CDR3 in DNA: TGTGCCAGCAGCCACACTAGCGACTCCTACGAGCAGTACTTC. It yields the protein CASSHTSDSYEQYF.

The CDR3, as DNA: TGTGCCAGCTCACCAATCAGGGGGGAAGCTTTCTTT. It is translated as CASSPIRGEAFF. The V call is TRBV18, the J call TRBJ1-1; 7 nucleotides match TRBD1. Germline V gives CDR1 KGHSH, CDR2 LQKENI. The CDR3 runs to 12 residues. V lost 2 bases and J lost 8; bases outside the gene matches: 2.

This chain links TRBV6-5 with TRBJ1-2, with 12 bases that match TRBD1. The CDR3 has 15 amino acids. The germline V gene has CDR1 MNHEY and CDR2 SVGAGI. Losses at the gene ends were 0 bases for V and 7 bases for J; bases not matched to a gene: 3. CDR3 residues: CASSYSGTGGLGYTF. CDR3 nucleotides: TGTGCCAGCAGTTACTCGGGGACAGGGGGCCTTGGCTACACCTTC.

To note about this clone: This specimen includes other DNA sequences encoding the same CDR3. The V gene is TRBV2, the J gene TRBJ2-7; a possible D gene is TRBD1 (5 bases). The CDR3 has 13 residues. CDR1 SNHLY and CDR2 FYNNEI come from the germline V gene. Trimming removed 1 base from V and 4 bases from J, with 8 bases in between. The CDR3 DNA reads as TGTGCCAGCAGTGAAGTAGGGGTTTACGAGCAGTACTTC. Amino acid sequence: CASSEVGVYEQYF. Full variable domain (rest looked up from reference TRBV2 and TRBJ2-7): EPEVTQTPSHQVTQMGQEVILRCVPISNHLYFYWYRQILGQKVEFLVSFYNNEISEKSEIFDDQFSVERPDGSNFTLKIRSTKLEDSAMYFCASSEVGVYEQYFGPGTRLTVT.

The chain joins TRBV27 to TRBJ2-1; unclear D gene. With 3 bases removed from V and 4 bases from J, the gap between germline ends came to 7 bases. This CDR3 contains 13 residues. CDR1 and CDR2 from the germline V gene are MNHEY and SMNVEV (reference sequence). The CDR3: CASSFNRYNEQFF. The CDR3 nucleotides read TGTGCCAGCAGTTTTAATAGATACAATGAGCAGTTCTTC.

This chain links TRBV6-2 or TRBV6-3 with TRBJ2-6, with TRBD1 matching over 7 bases. V lost 6 bases, J lost 3 bases, and 11 bases stayed unmatched. This CDR3 contains 17 residues. Per the germline V gene, CDR1 is MNHEY and CDR2 is SVGEGT. The CDR3 DNA is TGTGCCAGCAGCCGCCAGGGGGAAGTTTATGGGGCCAACGTCCTGACTTTC. It yields the protein CASSRQGEVYGANVLTF.

This rearrangement joins TRBV25-1 to TRBJ1-2, with 7 bases lining up with TRBD1. Trimming cost V 6 bases and J 5 bases; bases outside gene matches: 3. Germline-derived CDR1 and CDR2 are MGHDK and SYGVNS. CDR3 size: 12 residues. This CDR3 reads CASRGGDYGYTF. DNA of the CDR3: TGTGCCAGCAGAGGGGGCGATTATGGCTACACCTTC.

This chain connects TRBV5-6 to TRBJ1-2, with 9 nucleotides matching TRBD1. Looked up from germline, CDR1 is SGHDT and CDR2 is YYEEEE. The CDR3 is 15 residues long. V trimming: 4 bases; J trimming: 4 bases; junction bases outside the gene matches: 8. The CDR3 reads CASSLGQGSPYGYTF. CDR3 in DNA: TGTGCCAGCAGCCTGGGACAGGGAAGTCCCTATGGCTACACCTTC.

Only a few counts were recorded for this clone. The chain employs TRBV4-1 and TRBJ2-6; D remains ambiguous. This CDR3 region has 18 residues. Germline CDR1 is MGHRA and CDR2 is YSYEKL. V was clipped by 0 bases and J by 0 bases, with 12 bases between them. The CDR3 region has the DNA TGCGCCAGCAGCCAAGAGGGCCTCACTTTCTCTGGGGCCAACGTCCTGACTTTC. Translating it yields CASSQEGLTFSGANVLTF.

The chain recombines TRBV7-2 with TRBJ2-7; D is unclear. The CDR3 length is 15 residues. Germline CDR1 and CDR2: SGHTA and FQGNSA. V shed 1 base and J shed 0 bases, with 10 bases lying between them. The CDR3 DNA sequence: TGTGCCAGCAGCTTAGTGCCCACGAGCTCCTACGAGCAGTACTTC. Residues: CASSLVPTSSYEQYF.

The genes are TRBV27 and TRBJ2-7; 9 bases match TRBD1. Trimming removed 5 bases from V and 1 base from J; junction bases left unmatched: 6. Germline V gene lookup returns CDR1 MNHEY and CDR2 SMNVEV (reference sequence). The CDR3 sequence is 15 residues long. The chain's CDR3 is CASSKTGGWSYEQYF. CDR3 nucleotides: TGTGCCAGCAGTAAAACAGGGGGCTGGTCCTACGAGCAGTACTTC.

The V and J genes are TRBV27 and TRBJ2-7, with TRBD1 as a possible D gene (6 bases). The germline CDR1 and CDR2 sequences are MNHEY and SMNVEV (reference sequence). The CDR3 runs to 14 residues. The V end was cut by 0 bases, the J end by 4 bases, with 10 bases between. The DNA for the CDR3 is TGTGCCAGCAGTTTATCGACAGGTTTATACGAGCAGTACTTC. It specifies CASSLSTGLYEQYF.

A remark on this clone: An end of the junction does not agree with germline; a read error may underlie this. This chain links TRBV7-7 with TRBJ2-1, with D perhaps TRBD2 (7 bases). Germline V gene lookup returns CDR1 SSHAT and CDR2 FNYEAQ (reference sequence). The CDR3 covers 13 residues. Here the CDR3 reads CASSLRGGDEQFF. CDR3 sequence (DNA): TGTGCTAGCAGCTTGAGAGGGGGGGATGAGCAGTTCTTC.

The gene calls are TRBV5-6 and TRBJ1-1, with D possibly being TRBD1 (5 bases). V dropped 2 bases and J dropped 11 bases, with 16 bases sitting between them. The CDR3 runs to 13 residues. The germline V gene has CDR1 SGHDT and CDR2 YYEEEE. CDR3 protein: CASSLPPGRKAFF. The CDR3 DNA is TGTGCCAGCAGCTTACCACCAGGGCGGAAGGCTTTCTTT.

The V and J genes are TRBV11-2 and TRBJ2-2; the D gene is possibly TRBD2 (7 bases). Germline V gene sequence: CDR1 SGHAT, CDR2 FQNNGV. There are 17 residues in the CDR3. Trimming cost V 6 bases and J 3 bases, with 20 bases left between them. CDR3 amino acids: CASRPQGGARHTGELFF. The CDR3 bases are TGTGCCAGCAGACCTCAAGGGGGGGCGCGTCACACCGGGGAGCTGTTTTTT.

The gene calls are TRBV5-1 and TRBJ1-2; 7 nucleotides match TRBD1. The germline V gene has CDR1 SGHRS and CDR2 YFSETQ. This CDR3 spans 15 amino acids. V gave up 3 bases and J gave up 5 bases; unmatched junction bases: 10. The DNA for the CDR3 is TGCGCCAGCAGCTCGCCGGGACAGAGCCCTTATGGCTACACCTTC. Protein: CASSSPGQSPYGYTF. The whole variable domain, filled in from reference TRBV5-1 and TRBJ1-2, reads KAGVTQTPRYLIKTRGQQVTLSCSPISGHRSVSWYQQTPGQGLQFLFEYFSETQRNKGNFPGRFSGRQFSNSRSEMNVSTLELGDSALYLCASSSPGQSPYGYTFGSGTRLTVV.

This chain joins TRBV28 and TRBJ2-1; 11 bases align to TRBD2. The V gene's germline CDR1 is MDHEN and CDR2 SYDVKM. V lost 2 bases to trimming and J lost 5 bases; unmatched junction nucleotides: 5. The CDR3 totals 16 residues. CDR3 region: CASSLPTSGSHNEQFF. The DNA for the CDR3 is TGTGCCAGCAGTTTACCCACTAGCGGGAGTCACAATGAGCAGTTCTTC.

The rearrangement joins TRBV28 to TRBJ1-6; 7 bases fit TRBD1. J lost 6 bases, V lost 7 bases, and 6 bases had no gene match. Germline V gene lookup returns CDR1 MDHEN and CDR2 SYDVKM. CDR3 size: 14 residues. CDR3 nucleotide sequence: TGTGCCAGCAACGATGACAGGGCTAATTCACCCCTCCACTTT. Its protein is CASNDDRANSPLHF.

The J gene is TRBJ2-7, the V gene TRBV2, with 8 bases fitting TRBD2. This CDR3 has 14 residues. Germline CDR1 is SNHLY and CDR2 is FYNNEI. J was trimmed by 7 bases and V by 4 bases; bases with no gene match: 9. The CDR3 region has the DNA TGTGCCAGCAGTGTCGAAGCGGGGGCCGGGGAGCAGTACTTC. It specifies CASSVEAGAGEQYF.

In the case of this clone: Other nucleotide sequences from this sample produce the same CDR3. V and J are TRBV11-3 and TRBJ2-7, with D possibly being TRBD1 (5 bases). Between the trimmed V and J ends, which lost 1 base and 0 bases, there was a span of 7 bases. Germline CDR1 is SGHNT and CDR2 is YENEEA. This CDR3 has 14 residues. For the CDR3, the DNA is TGTGCCAGCAGCTTAGGACAGAGCTCCTACGAGCAGTACTTC. This gives the protein CASSLGQSSYEQYF.

This sequence joins TRBV15 and TRBJ2-5; TRBD2 matches at 12 bases. The CDR3 contains 18 residues. The J segment lost 5 bases and the V segment lost 1 base, leaving 11 bases of the junction unmatched. CDR1 and CDR2 (germline): LNHNV, YYDKDF (reference sequence). The CDR3 region has the DNA TGTGCCACCAGCAGAGTGTTGGCTAGCGGGAGGGCCGGGGAGACCCAGTACTTC. It specifies CATSRVLASGRAGETQYF.

The J gene is TRBJ2-3, the V gene TRBV5-4, with D tentatively TRBD2 (5 bases). Trimming left V 4 bases short and J 6 bases short, with 15 bases between. The CDR3 has 14 residues. Germline CDR1 SGHNT, CDR2 YYREEE (reference sequence). This CDR3 is CASSPPAGPDTQYF. The CDR3 nucleotides are TGTGCCAGCAGCCCCCCGGCGGGTCCGGATACGCAGTATTTT. The complete variable domain, with remaining parts taken from reference TRBV5-4 and TRBJ2-3, reads ETGVTQSPTHLIKTRGQQVTLRCSSQSGHNTVSWYQQALGQGPQFIFQYYREEENGRGNFPPRFSGLQFPNYSSELNVNALELDDSALYLCASSPPAGPDTQYFGPGTRLTVL.

V gene TRBV7-2 combines with J gene TRBJ2-7; 15 positions match TRBD2. The ends lost 2 bases at V and 1 base at J; junction bases unmatched: 6. CDR3 length equals 18 residues. Germline V gene sequence: CDR1 SGHTA, CDR2 FQGNSA. The CDR3 DNA reads as TGTGCCAGCAGCTTACGGACTAGCGGGGGGGCAATATCCTACGAGCAGTACTTC. It is translated as CASSLRTSGGAISYEQYF.

The rearrangement joins TRBV7-2 to TRBJ2-5; 9 bases agree with TRBD2. With 1 base clipped from V and 4 bases from J, the junction kept 10 bases outside the gene matches. The CDR3 runs to 17 residues. Looked up from germline, CDR1 is SGHTA and CDR2 is FQGNSA. The CDR3 DNA sequence: TGTGCCAGCAGCTTAGTAACCAGCGGGGGGCTAGGAGAGACCCAGTACTTC. Protein: CASSLVTSGGLGETQYF.

The genes are TRBV6-5 and TRBJ2-5; 9 nucleotides line up with TRBD1. J was trimmed by 2 bases and V by 5 bases; bases with no gene match: 6. CDR3 size: 15 residues. CDR1 is MNHEY, CDR2 SVGAGI, per germline. As DNA, the CDR3 is TGTGCCAGCAGTCTAACCGGGACAGGGCAAGAGACCCAGTACTTC. As protein: CASSLTGTGQETQYF.

The CDR3 sequence is CASSDWGGNTGELFF. The CDR3 nucleotides are TGTGCCAGCAGTGATTGGGGGGGGAACACCGGGGAGCTGTTTTTT. The V call is TRBV28, the J call TRBJ2-2, with 7 bases lining up with TRBD2. Germline-derived CDR1 and CDR2 are MDHEN and SYDVKM. V gave up 5 bases and J gave up 1 base; unmatched junction bases: 4. The CDR3 consists of 15 residues. The full variable domain, in which reference TRBV28 and TRBJ2-2 provide the parts outside the CDR3, is DVKVTQSSRYLVKRTGEKVFLECVQDMDHENMFWYRQDPGLGLRLIYFSYDVKMKEKGDIPEGYSVSREKKERFSLILESASTNQTSMYLCASSDWGGNTGELFFGEGSRLTVL.